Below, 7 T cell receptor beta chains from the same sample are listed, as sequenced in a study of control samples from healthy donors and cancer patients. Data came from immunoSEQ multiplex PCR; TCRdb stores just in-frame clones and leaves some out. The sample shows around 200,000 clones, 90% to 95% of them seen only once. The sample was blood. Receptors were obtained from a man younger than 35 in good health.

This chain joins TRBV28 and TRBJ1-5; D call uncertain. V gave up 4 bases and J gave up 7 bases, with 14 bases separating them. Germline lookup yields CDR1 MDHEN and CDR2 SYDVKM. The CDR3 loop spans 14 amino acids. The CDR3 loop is CASSSGGAIQPQHF. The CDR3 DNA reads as TGTGCCAGCAGTTCCGGTGGTGCCATCCAGCCCCAGCATTTT. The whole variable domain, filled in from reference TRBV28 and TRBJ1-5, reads DVKVTQSSRYLVKRTGEKVFLECVQDMDHENMFWYRQDPGLGLRLIYFSYDVKMKEKGDIPEGYSVSREKKERFSLILESASTNQTSMYLCASSSGGAIQPQHFGDGTRLSIL.

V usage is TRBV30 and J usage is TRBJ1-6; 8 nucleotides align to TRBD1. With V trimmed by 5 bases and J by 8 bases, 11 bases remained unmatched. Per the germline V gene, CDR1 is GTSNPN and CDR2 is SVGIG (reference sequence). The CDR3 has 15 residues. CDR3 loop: CAWSVPDREYSPLHF. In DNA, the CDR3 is TGTGCCTGGTCTGTACCGGACAGGGAATATTCACCCCTCCACTTT.

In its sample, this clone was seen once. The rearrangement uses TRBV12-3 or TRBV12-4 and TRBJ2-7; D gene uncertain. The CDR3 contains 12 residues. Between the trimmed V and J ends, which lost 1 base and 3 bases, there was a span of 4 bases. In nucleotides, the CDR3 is TGTGCCAGCAGTTTAGAAGACTACGAGCAGTACTTC. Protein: CASSLEDYEQYF.

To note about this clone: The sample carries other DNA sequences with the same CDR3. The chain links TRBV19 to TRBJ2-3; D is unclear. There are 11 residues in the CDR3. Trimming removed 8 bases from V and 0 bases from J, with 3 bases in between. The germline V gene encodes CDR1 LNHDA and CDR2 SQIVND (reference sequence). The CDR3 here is CASLSTDTQYF. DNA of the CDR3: TGTGCCAGTCTCAGCACAGATACGCAGTATTTT.

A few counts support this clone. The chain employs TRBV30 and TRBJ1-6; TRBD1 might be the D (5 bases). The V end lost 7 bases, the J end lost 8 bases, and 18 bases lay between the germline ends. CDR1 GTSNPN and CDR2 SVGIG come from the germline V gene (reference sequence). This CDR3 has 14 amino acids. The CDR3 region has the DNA TGTGCCTTCACCAGTCGGGACCGATATTCACCCCTCCACTTT. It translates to CAFTSRDRYSPLHF.

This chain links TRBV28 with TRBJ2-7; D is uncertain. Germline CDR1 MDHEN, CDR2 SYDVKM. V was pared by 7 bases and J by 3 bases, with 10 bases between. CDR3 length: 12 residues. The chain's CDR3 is CASIGSRYEQYF. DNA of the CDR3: TGTGCCAGCATTGGCAGCCGCTACGAGCAGTACTTC.

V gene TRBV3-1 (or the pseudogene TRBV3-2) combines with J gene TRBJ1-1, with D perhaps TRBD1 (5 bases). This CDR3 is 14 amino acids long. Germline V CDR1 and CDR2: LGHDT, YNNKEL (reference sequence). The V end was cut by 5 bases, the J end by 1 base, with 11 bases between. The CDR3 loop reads CASSARTGNTEAFF. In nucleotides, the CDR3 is TGTGCCAGCAGCGCCCGTACAGGGAACACTGAAGCTTTCTTT.